This T cell receptor (beta chain) was captured in a study of blood T cell repertoires in COVID-19. Sequencing used immunoSEQ multiplex PCR; TCRdb keeps in-frame clones, though not all of them. The repertoire has over 30,000 clones, about 90% of them found once; the top ten carry about 21%. This CDR3 has 14 amino acids. V was clipped by 1 base and J by 8 bases, with 12 bases between them. Germline V gene data show CDR1 as LNHDA and CDR2 as SQIVND (reference sequence). This sequence was found in a man older than 75 with acute or convalescent COVID-19. The V call is TRBV19, the J call TRBJ1-5; D is uncertain. Sequences were obtained from peripheral blood. The CDR3 reads CASSIAASEEPQHF. In DNA form, the CDR3 reads TGTGCCAGTAGTATAGCGGCCAGCGAGGAGCCCCAGCATTTT.